The clone carrying this T cell receptor beta chain was observed a single time. Its cognate antigen is unknown. These data originate in a study of T cell responses to AZD1222 COVID-19 vaccine. Study-level findings and limits: Donors were largely white British and mainly female; clonal diversity was possibly underestimated.

There are 16 residues in the CDR3. V was clipped by 5 bases and J by 0 bases, with 11 bases between them. The germline CDR1 and CDR2 sequences are MDHEN and SYDVKM. Sequencing was performed with immunoSEQ multiplex PCR; in TCRdb, only in-frame clones are kept and a portion is missing. The sample lists about 120,000 clones; roughly 87% were seen once. This receptor was taken from an adult in good health. This specimen consisted of peripheral blood, obtained on day 0 of MenACWY control vaccination. This rearrangement joins TRBV28 to TRBJ2-6; D could derive from TRBD1 or TRBD2 (5 bases each). The CDR3, as DNA: TGTGCCAGCAGTCGGCCCGGGGCCTCTGGGGCCAACGTCCTGACTTTC. Translating it yields CASSRPGASGANVLTF.